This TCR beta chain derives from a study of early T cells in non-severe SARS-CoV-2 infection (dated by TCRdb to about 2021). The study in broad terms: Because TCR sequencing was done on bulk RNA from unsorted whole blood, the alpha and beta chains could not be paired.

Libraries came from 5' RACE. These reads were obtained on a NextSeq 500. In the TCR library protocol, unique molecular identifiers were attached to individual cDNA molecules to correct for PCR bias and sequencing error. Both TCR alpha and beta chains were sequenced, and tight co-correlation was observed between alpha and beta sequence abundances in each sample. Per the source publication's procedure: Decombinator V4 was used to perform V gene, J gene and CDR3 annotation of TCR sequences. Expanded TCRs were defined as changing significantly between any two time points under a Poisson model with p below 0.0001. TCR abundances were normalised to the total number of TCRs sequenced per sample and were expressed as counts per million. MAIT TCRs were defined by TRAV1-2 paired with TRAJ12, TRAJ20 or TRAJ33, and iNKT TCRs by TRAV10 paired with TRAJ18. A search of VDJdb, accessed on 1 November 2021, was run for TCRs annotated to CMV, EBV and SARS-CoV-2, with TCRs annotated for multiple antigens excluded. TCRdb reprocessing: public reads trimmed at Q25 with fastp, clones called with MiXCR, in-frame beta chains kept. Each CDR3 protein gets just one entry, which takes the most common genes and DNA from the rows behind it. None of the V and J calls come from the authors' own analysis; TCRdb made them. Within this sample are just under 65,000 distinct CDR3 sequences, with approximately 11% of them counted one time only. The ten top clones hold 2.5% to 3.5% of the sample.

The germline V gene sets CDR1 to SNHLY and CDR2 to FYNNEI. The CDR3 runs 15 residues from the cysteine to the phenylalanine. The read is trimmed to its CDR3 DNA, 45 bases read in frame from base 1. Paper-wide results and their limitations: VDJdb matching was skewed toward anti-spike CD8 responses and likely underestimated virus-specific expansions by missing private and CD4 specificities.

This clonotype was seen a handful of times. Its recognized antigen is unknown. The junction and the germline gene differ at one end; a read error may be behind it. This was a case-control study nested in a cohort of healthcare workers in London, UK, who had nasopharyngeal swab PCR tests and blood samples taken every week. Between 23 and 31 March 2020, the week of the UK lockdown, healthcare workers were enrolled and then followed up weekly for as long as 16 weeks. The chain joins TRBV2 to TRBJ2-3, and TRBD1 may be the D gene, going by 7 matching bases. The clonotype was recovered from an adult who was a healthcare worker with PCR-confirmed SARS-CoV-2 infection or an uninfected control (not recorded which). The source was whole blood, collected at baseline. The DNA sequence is TGTGCCAGAAGTGGAGGGGGCGATGGCACAGATACGCAGTATTTT. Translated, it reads CARSGGGDGTDTQYF.